The 29 T cell receptor beta chains given below trace back to one sample, sequenced in a study of Tregs in tolerant kidney transplant recipients. Using immunoSEQ multiplex PCR, the repertoire was profiled, and TCRdb retains in-frame clones only, with some absent. The table includes around 50,000 clones, roughly 87% detected once. Mixed chimerism was transient after nonmyeloablative marrow transplants from related graft donors. The sequencing used CD8+ T cells from blood (PBMCs), collected 12 months after the transplant. The receptors stem from a human patient who received a combined kidney and bone marrow transplant. Some T cells may be transferred from the graft donor.

This chain links TRBV28 with TRBJ1-1; the D gene is possibly TRBD1 (6 bases). CDR3 length equals 14 residues. CDR1 and CDR2 (germline): MDHEN, SYDVKM. The V gene lost 3 bases and the J gene lost 1 base, with 9 bases spanning the gap. The CDR3 bases are TGTGCCAGCAGTTTTGGGACAAGGAACACTGAAGCTTTCTTT. This translates into CASSFGTRNTEAFF.

This chain links TRBV19 with TRBJ2-7; 7 nucleotides match TRBD1. Germline V gives CDR1 LNHDA, CDR2 SQIVND (reference sequence). V was clipped by 5 bases and J by 3 bases; unmatched bases: 7. The CDR3 has 14 residues. CDR3 amino acids: CASSPQGVFYEQYF. CDR3 sequence (DNA): TGTGCCAGTAGTCCTCAGGGGGTTTTCTACGAGCAGTACTTC.

The chain couples TRBV7-8 to TRBJ2-6, with D maybe TRBD2 (6 bases). The CDR3 is made up of 18 amino acids. Germline V gene sequence: CDR1 SGHVS, CDR2 FQNEAQ. V dropped 5 bases and J dropped 0 bases, with 17 bases sitting between them. The CDR3 loop reads CASSTYPSGVSGANVLTF. CDR3 DNA sequence: TGTGCCAGCAGCACTTACCCCTCGGGGGTCTCTGGGGCCAACGTCCTGACTTTC.

The table lists this clone with a few counts. The V and J genes are TRBV7-2 and TRBJ2-3; 11 bases are a match to TRBD2. CDR1 is SGHTA and CDR2 is FQGNSA in the germline V gene. The junction had 12 bases not matched to a gene; V was cut back by 6 bases and J by 1 base. The CDR3 contains 18 residues. CDR3 nucleotides: TGTGCCAGCAGGGCCTATAGCGGGGGGGCCCTGGGCACAGATACGCAGTATTTT. This sequence encodes CASRAYSGGALGTDTQYF.

The chain couples TRBV7-2 to TRBJ1-1, with D possibly being TRBD1 (5 bases). The CDR3 extends over 17 amino acids. V was cut by 1 base and J by 4 bases, with 19 bases left in between. Germline V gene lookup returns CDR1 SGHTA and CDR2 FQGNSA. The CDR3 loop is CASSLGPQWGGGTEAFF. The CDR3 DNA follows: TGTGCCAGCAGCTTAGGACCCCAGTGGGGCGGGGGCACTGAAGCTTTCTTT.

The genes are TRBV5-5 and TRBJ1-6; D gene ambiguous. With 3 bases removed from V and 5 bases from J, the gap between germline ends came to 9 bases. The CDR3 totals 14 residues. CDR1 and CDR2 from the germline V gene are SGHKS and YYEKEE (reference sequence). The CDR3 here is CASSYRQDNSPLHF. DNA for the CDR3: TGTGCCAGCAGCTATAGGCAGGATAATTCACCCCTCCACTTT.

This chain links TRBV7-8 with TRBJ1-3, with a tentative D call TRBD1 (5 bases). The CDR3 has 16 residues. Between the trimmed V and J ends, which lost 0 bases and 4 bases, there was a span of 13 bases. The germline V gene has CDR1 SGHVS and CDR2 FQNEAQ. CDR3 in DNA: TGTGCCAGCAGCTTAGCGACCGGGGACTTCGGAAACACCATATATTTT. It translates to CASSLATGDFGNTIYF.

This rearrangement joins TRBV18 to TRBJ2-1, with a possible D match to TRBD1 (6 bases). The CDR3 is 14 amino acids. Trimming took 4 bases from V and 6 from J, leaving 13 bases between them. Germline V gene sequence: CDR1 KGHSH, CDR2 LQKENI. The CDR3 protein is CASSLNNRVNEQFF. The CDR3 coding sequence is TGTGCCAGCTCACTCAATAACAGGGTCAATGAGCAGTTCTTC.

The chain links TRBV30 to TRBJ2-3, with D unresolved. Trimming left V 2 bases short and J 4 bases short, with 7 bases between. In germline, CDR1 is GTSNPN, CDR2 SVGIG (reference sequence). There are 12 residues in the CDR3. CDR3 in DNA: TGTGCCTGGAGTTATTCCTCAGATACGCAGTATTTT. This translates into CAWSYSSDTQYF.

The chain employs TRBV28 and TRBJ2-3, with TRBD1 identical over 10 bases. This CDR3 is 15 amino acids long. CDR1 and CDR2 (germline): MDHEN, SYDVKM. V was pared by 4 bases and J by 2 bases, with 3 bases of the junction left unmatched. DNA of the CDR3: TGTGCCAGCAGTTCTCGACAGGGGGCCACAGATACGCAGTATTTT. It specifies CASSSRQGATDTQYF.

The gene calls are TRBV5-8 and TRBJ2-3; 8 bases fit TRBD1. J lost 3 bases, V lost 4 bases, and 4 bases had no gene match. Germline V gene data show CDR1 as SGHTS and CDR2 as YDEGEE. The CDR3 covers 14 residues. CDR3: CASSQGQGTDTQYF. The CDR3 DNA reads TGTGCCAGCAGCCAAGGACAGGGAACAGATACGCAGTATTTT.

This clone has a handful of counts. The chain is built from TRBV6-6 and TRBJ2-7; 7 bases align to TRBD1. The CDR3 totals 14 residues. CDR1 is MNHNY and CDR2 is SVGAGI in the germline V gene (reference sequence). Germline trimming cut 6 bases from V and 3 bases from J; bases unmatched to any gene: 8. CDR3 nucleotides: TGTGCCAGCAGCAACCCGGGACAGAACTACGAGCAGTACTTC. Amino acids: CASSNPGQNYEQYF.

V and J are TRBV29-1 and TRBJ2-7; D might be TRBD1 (5 bases). Trimming cost V 4 bases and J 0 bases, with 10 bases left between them. The CDR3 sequence is 13 residues long. CDR1 and CDR2 from the germline V gene are SQVTM and ANQGSEA. The CDR3 region is CSVVRTNSYEQYF. The CDR3 region has the DNA TGCAGCGTTGTTAGGACAAACTCCTACGAGCAGTACTTC.

The chain combines TRBV25-1 with TRBJ2-1; no clear D. This CDR3 comprises 15 residues. CDR1 is MGHDK and CDR2 is SYGVNS in the germline V gene. The ends were cut back, 8 bases at V and 6 bases at J, with 20 bases in the middle. CDR3 in amino acids: CASSWADAKVNEQFF. CDR3 in DNA: TGTGCCAGCTCCTGGGCCGATGCCAAAGTCAATGAGCAGTTCTTC.

The count of this clone is one. At one end, the junction sequence differs from germline, possibly due to a read error. Other DNA variants within this sample encode the same CDR3. This chain uses TRBV28 with TRBJ1-6; D might be TRBD1 (5 bases). This CDR3 region has 15 residues. Germline CDR1 MDHEN, CDR2 SYDVKM. The CDR3 DNA is TGTGCCAGCAGATCCGAAGGACACTATAATTCCCCCCTCCACTTT. Translation gives CASRSEGHYNSPLHF. Supplemented by reference TRBV28 and TRBJ1-6, the full variable domain reads DVKVTQSSRYLVKRTGEKVFLECVQDMDHENMFWYRQDPGLGLRLIYFSYDVKMKEKGDIPEGYSVSREKKERFSLILESASTNQTSMYLCASRSEGHYNSPLHFGNGTRLTVT.

About this clone: Other DNA sequences in this sample translate to the same CDR3. The chain employs TRBV5-8 and TRBJ1-6; possibly TRBD1 for D (5 bases). Germline values: CDR1 SGHTS, CDR2 YDEGEE. This CDR3 comprises 17 residues. V was cut by 1 base and J by 7 bases, with 18 bases left in between. In nucleotides, the CDR3 is TGTGCCAGCAGCTTGACGATTCGGCCCCAGGGAAATTCACCCCTCCACTTT. Translating it yields CASSLTIRPQGNSPLHF.

The rearrangement links TRBV28 to TRBJ2-5, with 14 bases fitting TRBD2. Trimming removed 3 bases from V and 2 bases from J; junction bases left unmatched: 5. The CDR3 runs to 17 residues. Per the germline V gene, CDR1 is MDHEN and CDR2 is SYDVKM. The CDR3 sequence is CASSLGTSGGWQETQYF. For the CDR3, the DNA is TGTGCCAGCAGTTTGGGGACTAGCGGGGGTTGGCAAGAGACCCAGTACTTC.

This chain uses TRBV30 with TRBJ2-1, with 10 bases fitting TRBD2. After removal of 1 base from V and 9 bases from J, the junction contained 6 bases not matched to a gene. This CDR3 spans 14 amino acids. In germline, CDR1 is GTSNPN, CDR2 SVGIG (reference sequence). CDR3 loop: CAWSGSGRWSEQFF. The CDR3 bases are TGTGCCTGGAGTGGTAGCGGGAGGTGGTCTGAGCAGTTCTTC.

The CDR3 DNA sequence: TGTGCCAGCAGTCGCGAGACAGGGGGCGTTGTCACTGAAGCTTTCTTT. It translates to CASSRETGGVVTEAFF. The rearrangement uses TRBV6-4 and TRBJ1-1, with 10 bases matching TRBD1. Germline V gene data show CDR1 as MRHNA and CDR2 as SNTAGT. The CDR3 totals 16 residues. Trimming at V came to 5 bases and at J to 4 bases, leaving 10 bases not matched to a gene.

This chain uses TRBV7-9 with TRBJ2-5, with D tentatively TRBD2 (5 bases). The germline V and J ends were trimmed by 5 bases and 5 bases, with 15 bases remaining between them. Looked up from germline, CDR1 is SEHNR and CDR2 is FQNEAQ (reference sequence). The CDR3 runs 14 residues. The DNA for the CDR3 is TGTGCCAGCAGCCCCCCCGGGGTACCCGAGACCCAGTACTTC. Translated, it gives CASSPPGVPETQYF.

The chain combines TRBV5-6 with TRBJ2-7; D gene uncertain. The CDR3 runs 13 residues. V was shortened by 0 bases and J by 3 bases, with 7 bases between the two germline ends. From germline, CDR1 is SGHDT and CDR2 YYEEEE. Here the CDR3 reads CASSLGALYEQYF. DNA of the CDR3: TGTGCCAGCAGCTTGGGGGCCCTCTACGAGCAGTACTTC.

CDR3: CASSYLGSTQETQYF. The CDR3 DNA sequence: TGTGCCAGCAGTTACCTCGGGAGTACTCAAGAGACCCAGTACTTC. This chain uses TRBV6-5 with TRBJ2-5, with D tentatively TRBD2 (6 bases). V gave up 2 bases and J gave up 2 bases, with 12 bases separating them. This CDR3 is 15 amino acids long. Germline CDR1 and CDR2: MNHEY and SVGAGI.

V gene TRBV11-2 combines with J gene TRBJ2-7; 9 bases fit TRBD2. Germline V gives CDR1 SGHAT, CDR2 FQNNGV. The CDR3 contains 15 residues. The J segment lost 0 bases and the V segment lost 1 base, leaving 1 base of the junction unmatched. As DNA, the CDR3 is TGTGCCAGCAGCTTAGGCGGGAGGGCCTCCTACGAGCAGTACTTC. Translated: CASSLGGRASYEQYF.

Concerning this clone: Other DNA sequences of this sample code for an identical CDR3. The chain links TRBV7-6 to TRBJ1-1, with TRBD1 identical over 11 bases. This CDR3 contains 15 residues. Losses at the gene ends were 0 bases for V and 6 bases for J; bases not matched to a gene: 3. Germline CDR1 and CDR2: SGHVS and FNYEAQ. The CDR3 reads CASSLAGTGGSEAFF. The CDR3 bases are TGTGCCAGCAGCTTAGCCGGGACAGGGGGATCTGAAGCTTTCTTT.

DNA for the CDR3: TGTGCCAGCAGCTTAGATTGGGGGAGGGAGTATTTT. Protein: CASSLDWGREYF. V usage is TRBV11-2 and J usage is TRBJ2-3, with TRBD2 identical over 7 bases. From germline, CDR1 is SGHAT and CDR2 FQNNGV. V trimming: 0 bases; J trimming: 13 bases; junction bases outside the gene matches: 4. The CDR3 spans 12 residues.

This chain links TRBV28 with TRBJ2-7; D may be TRBD1 (6 bases). V was pared by 10 bases and J by 1 base, with 14 bases between. The CDR3 spans 13 residues. Germline CDR1 MDHEN, CDR2 SYDVKM. CDR3 nucleotides: TGTGCCACCCGACCGGGACATTCCTACGAGCAGTACTTC. Amino acids: CATRPGHSYEQYF.

This clone was detected once. The chain recombines TRBV7-8 with TRBJ2-3; 9 bases map to TRBD1. The V gene's germline CDR1 is SGHVS and CDR2 FQNEAQ. This CDR3 contains 18 residues. V trimming: 2 bases; J trimming: 0 bases; junction bases outside the gene matches: 9. The CDR3, as DNA: TGTGCCAGCAGCTTAACAGGGACAGGGCCCACTAGCACAGATACGCAGTATTTT. Translated, it gives CASSLTGTGPTSTDTQYF.

CDR3 sequence reads: CASSPMSQETQYF. CDR3 coding DNA: TGTGCCAGCAGCCCTATGTCCCAAGAGACCCAGTACTTC. The chain combines TRBV7-9 with TRBJ2-5; D is unclear. This CDR3 has 13 residues. V lost 5 bases and J lost 1, with 8 bases in between. CDR1 is SEHNR, CDR2 FQNEAQ, per germline (reference sequence).

The chain links TRBV29-1 to TRBJ2-7, with no clear D. Trimming removed 6 bases from V and 2 bases from J, with 11 bases in between. CDR3 length: 12 residues. Germline V lookup: CDR1 SQVTM, CDR2 ANQGSEA. The chain's CDR3 is CSVSGRTYEQYF. The DNA for the CDR3 is TGCAGCGTCTCCGGCAGGACCTACGAGCAGTACTTC.